The 10 T cell receptor beta chains presented below share a single source sample, sequenced in a study of blood T cell repertoires in COVID-19. Using immunoSEQ multiplex PCR, the repertoire was profiled, and TCRdb retains in-frame clones only, with some absent. The sample lists approximately 230,000 clones, roughly 88% occurring once. The specimen sequenced was peripheral blood. The receptors here all came from an elderly man with acute or convalescent COVID-19.

The chain couples TRBV4-2 to TRBJ1-4; the match to TRBD1 covers 9 bases. Germline trimming cut 4 bases from V and 0 bases from J; bases unmatched to any gene: 6. This CDR3 region has 17 residues. Germline V gene lookup returns CDR1 LGHNA and CDR2 YNFKEQ. Written as DNA, the CDR3 is TGTGCCAGCAGCCCCCGGGACAGGGCTGCAACTAATGAAAAACTGTTTTTT. Amino acid sequence: CASSPRDRAATNEKLFF.

The chain is built from TRBV7-2 and TRBJ2-1; TRBD2 aligns across 14 bases. Germline V gives CDR1 SGHTA, CDR2 FQGNSA. CDR3 length: 17 residues. Trimming cost V 5 bases and J 6 bases; bases outside gene matches: 9. The CDR3 sequence is CASSRGGLAGGFNEQFF. CDR3 nucleotide sequence: TGTGCCAGCAGCCGCGGCGGACTAGCGGGGGGATTCAATGAGCAGTTCTTC.

The rearrangement links TRBV14 to TRBJ2-1; tentatively, D is TRBD2 (5 bases). Trimming took 4 bases from V and 5 from J, leaving 21 bases between them. The CDR3 has 17 amino acids. Germline lookup yields CDR1 SGHDN and CDR2 FVKESK. This chain's CDR3 is CASSRVSSSLINNEQFF. Here the CDR3 DNA reads TGTGCCAGCAGCCGCGTCTCGTCTAGCTTGATCAACAATGAGCAGTTCTTC.

This chain joins TRBV4-1 and TRBJ2-1, with D perhaps matching TRBD1 (6 bases). Germline-derived CDR1 and CDR2 are MGHRA and YSYEKL. Trimming cost V 4 bases and J 6 bases, with 16 bases left between them. This CDR3 is 15 amino acids long. The CDR3 sequence: CASSPRTEPFNEQFF. CDR3 coding DNA: TGCGCCAGCAGCCCGAGGACAGAGCCTTTCAATGAGCAGTTCTTC.

This clone was observed a single time. This rearrangement joins TRBV7-8 to TRBJ1-5, with D maybe TRBD1 (5 bases). The CDR3 is 15 amino acids. From germline, CDR1 is SGHVS and CDR2 FQNEAQ. Trimming removed 3 bases from V and 6 bases from J, with 15 bases in between. DNA for the CDR3: TGTGCCAGCAGCTTCGGCCGGGGGAAGGCTCAGCCCCAGCATTTT. Its translation is CASSFGRGKAQPQHF.

This chain uses TRBV28 with TRBJ2-5, with TRBD2 identical over 12 bases. This CDR3 region has 16 residues. V was clipped by 6 bases and J by 5 bases; unmatched bases: 10. Looked up from germline, CDR1 is MDHEN and CDR2 is SYDVKM. In DNA, the CDR3 is TGTGCCAGCAGCTGGGGGACTAGCGGGTCCCATGAGACCCAGTACTTC. It yields the protein CASSWGTSGSHETQYF.

The chain uses TRBV28 and TRBJ1-5; D is unresolved. Trimming stripped 7 bases from V and 2 bases from J, with 21 bases between. Germline CDR1 MDHEN, CDR2 SYDVKM. CDR3 length equals 17 residues. The CDR3 bases are TGTGCCAGCACCCTGCAGTTGGGCAATCGCGGCAATCAGCCCCAGCATTTT. It translates to CASTLQLGNRGNQPQHF.

The V gene is TRBV7-9, the J gene TRBJ1-6, with a tentative D call TRBD1 (6 bases). Trimming removed 4 bases at V and 15 bases at J, with 19 bases between. CDR1 is SEHNR and CDR2 is FQNEAQ in the germline V gene (reference sequence). The CDR3 has 14 amino acids. CDR3 in amino acids: CASSSWTDKSRLHF. CDR3 sequence (DNA): TGTGCCAGCAGCTCCTGGACAGACAAAAGTCGCCTCCACTTT.

This chain links TRBV2 with TRBJ2-2, with 7 bases that match TRBD1. J gave up 4 bases and V 7 bases, and 9 bases lay outside the gene matches. The CDR3 is 15 amino acids. CDR1 SNHLY and CDR2 FYNNEI come from the germline V gene. The CDR3 is CASKLGGAFTGELFF. The CDR3 DNA sequence: TGTGCCAGCAAATTAGGGGGCGCGTTCACCGGGGAGCTGTTTTTT.

The chain combines TRBV6-2 or TRBV6-3 with TRBJ2-7, with 14 bases identical to TRBD2. The V gene's germline CDR1 is MNHEY and CDR2 SVGEGT. The CDR3 length is 18 residues. Losses at the gene ends were 6 bases for V and 3 bases for J; bases not matched to a gene: 13. The CDR3 region is CASSQNRRGLAGVYEQYF. DNA of the CDR3: TGTGCCAGCAGCCAAAACCGACGGGGACTAGCGGGAGTCTACGAGCAGTACTTC.